This T cell receptor beta chain was captured in a study of T-cell memory formation after mild COVID-19. In the study overall: TCR clusters showed largely donor specificity. Study observations and caveats: The study detected some responding clones in pre-infection memory, suggesting cross-reactive memory joined. Mainly in CM and EM were contracting CD4+ clones; CD8+ were in EMRA.

Constant-segment primers and 5'RACE yielded cDNA libraries for TCR alpha and TCR beta, each carrying sample barcodes and UMIs. TCRdb independently ran MiXCR on the 5' RACE reads; one entry per CDR3 protein. Among approximately 570,000 distinct CDR3 sequences listed, about 20% were seen once. This clonotype was counted a few times. As yet, its antigen is unknown. This sequence was found in an adult woman who had mild COVID-19 (a few samples of this study predate the infection). Cell type and time point are not known. The sample taken for sequencing was PBMCs or a T cell subset sorted from them (not recorded which).

CDR3: CATSAGASGAYNEQFF. CDR3 in DNA: TGTGCCACCAGTGCGGGCGCTAGCGGAGCTTACAATGAGCAGTTCTTC. The rearrangement joins TRBV24-1 to TRBJ2-1, with TRBD2 matching over 7 bases. The CDR3 consists of 16 residues. J was trimmed by 4 bases and V by 5 bases; bases with no gene match: 10. Germline V gene lookup returns CDR1 KGHDR and CDR2 SFDVKD.